The source of this T cell receptor (beta chain) is a study of T cells in Graves' hyperthyroidism and ophthalmopathy. Study findings and constraints: For ophthalmopathy, model prediction preceded onset by a median 6.5 months. Ophthalmopathy cases were set apart from stable hyperthyroidism by a 13 V-J model.

It was RNA transcripts that yielded the amplified TCR beta CDR3 regions. When the TCR CDR3 underwent first-round RT-PCR, the HTBI primer set was used. MiXCR, applied by TCRdb to the multiplex PCR reads, yields one record per CDR3 protein. There are 500,000 to 750,000 distinct CDR3 sequences in the sample; under 60% occur only once, and roughly 7.7% lies in the top ten. The sample holds many counts of this clonotype. Antigen: not known. The definition of stable Graves' hyperthyroidism was no ophthalmopathy progression within 18 months. Sequenced: peripheral blood or thyroid tissue (not recorded which). The receptor was isolated from a woman aged 18-29 years with Graves' hyperthyroidism.

This chain's CDR3 is CASRTGTSGYTF. CDR3 coding DNA: TGTGCCAGTAGAACCGGGACATCTGGCTACACCTTC. The rearrangement joins TRBV19 to TRBJ1-2, with a possible D match to TRBD1 (6 bases). Germline CDR1 reads LNHDA; CDR2 reads SQIVND (reference sequence). The germline V and J ends were trimmed by 6 bases and 7 bases, with 12 bases remaining between them. The CDR3 loop spans 12 amino acids.